One sample yielded the 10 T cell receptor beta chains listed below, sequenced in a study of T cell responses to AZD1222 COVID-19 vaccine. Clones were read by immunoSEQ multiplex PCR, and TCRdb kept only the in-frame ones, dropping some. The sample carries roughly 130,000 clones, around 90% recorded once. Material: peripheral blood, obtained 28 days after the second dose of the MenACWY control vaccine. The receptor set was obtained from an adult who received the MenACWY meningococcal vaccine as a control.

A note on this clone: This same CDR3 is encoded by further DNA sequences in the sample. Written as DNA, the CDR3 is TGTGCCAGTAGTATTGGGGGACTAGCGGGAGTTGAGACCCAGTACTTC. This encodes CASSIGGLAGVETQYF. The genes are TRBV19 and TRBJ2-5, with 14 positions matching TRBD2. This CDR3 has 16 amino acids. Germline-derived CDR1 and CDR2 are LNHDA and SQIVND (reference sequence). The J segment lost 5 bases and the V segment lost 3 bases, leaving 5 bases of the junction unmatched.

This rearrangement joins TRBV10-3 to TRBJ2-7; the D gene is possibly TRBD1 (6 bases). Per the germline V gene, CDR1 is ENHRY and CDR2 is SYGVKD. CDR3 length: 14 amino acids. V lost 6 bases, J lost 0 bases, and 12 bases lay in between. Written as DNA, the CDR3 is TGTGCCATCAGCCCGGGACACTACTCCTACGAGCAGTACTTC. This translates into CAISPGHYSYEQYF.

The chain recombines TRBV19 with TRBJ1-5; D is possibly TRBD1 (6 bases). Trimming took 3 bases from V and 4 from J, leaving 13 bases between them. The germline gives CDR1 LNHDA, CDR2 SQIVND (reference sequence). This CDR3 contains 15 residues. CDR3 in amino acids: CASSIGRGDNQPQHF. As DNA, the CDR3 is TGTGCCAGTAGTATCGGCAGGGGAGATAATCAGCCCCAGCATTTT.

The rearrangement joins TRBV14 to TRBJ1-6; D gene uncertain. Germline values: CDR1 SGHDN, CDR2 FVKESK. This CDR3 comprises 15 residues. Deletions cut 1 base from V and 9 bases from J, with 13 bases between. The CDR3 loop is CASSQGRAAGSPLHF. The CDR3 DNA reads as TGTGCCAGCAGCCAAGGGCGGGCGGCGGGTTCACCCCTCCACTTT.

This chain connects TRBV5-1 to TRBJ2-7, with 10 bases aligning to TRBD2. With 0 bases clipped from V and 2 bases from J, the junction kept 2 bases outside the gene matches. The CDR3 sequence is 15 residues long. Germline V gives CDR1 SGHRS, CDR2 YFSETQ. CDR3 in amino acids: CASSLASGRAYEQYF. The CDR3 nucleotides read TGCGCCAGCAGCTTGGCCAGCGGGAGGGCCTACGAGCAGTACTTC.

In nucleotides, the CDR3 is TGCGCCAGCAGCCAAGAGGTTCTAGCGGAGGGCACAGATACGCAGTATTTT. It encodes CASSQEVLAEGTDTQYF. The J gene is TRBJ2-3, the V gene TRBV4-3; 7 bases line up with TRBD2. The trim removed 0 bases at V and 1 base at J, leaving 7 bases unmatched. Per the germline V gene, CDR1 is LGHNA and CDR2 is YSLEER. CDR3 size: 17 residues.

The chain has TRBV23-1 and TRBJ2-3; 7 bases match TRBD1. TRBV23-1 is given ORF status, its function remaining uncertain. The CDR3 runs 16 residues. Losses at the gene ends were 1 base for V and 6 bases for J; bases not matched to a gene: 10. Here the CDR3 DNA reads TGCGCCAGCAGTCAATTCAGGGGGACAGTCCTCGATACGCAGTATTTT. It translates to CASSQFRGTVLDTQYF.

V gene TRBV19 combines with J gene TRBJ2-7; 8 positions match TRBD1. Germline values: CDR1 LNHDA, CDR2 SQIVND (reference sequence). The junction had 4 bases not matched to a gene; V was cut back by 4 bases and J by 2 bases. The CDR3 covers 14 residues. Here the CDR3 DNA reads TGTGCCAGTAGTACCGGACAGGGCACCTACGAGCAGTACTTC. Its translation: CASSTGQGTYEQYF.

The chain recombines TRBV28 with TRBJ2-2; 13 bases agree with TRBD2. The CDR3 consists of 14 residues. V shed 7 bases, J shed 10 bases, and the junction held 6 bases outside the gene matches. CDR1 is MDHEN, CDR2 SYDVKM, per germline. The CDR3, as DNA: TGTGCCAGCAACTTACTAGCGGGAGGGGCGGAGCTGTTTTTT. Translation gives CASNLLAGGAELFF.

The V gene is TRBV20-1, the J gene TRBJ1-4; D remains unclear. Germline V gene sequence: CDR1 DFQATT, CDR2 SNEGSKA (reference sequence). The CDR3 spans 11 residues. V was clipped by 6 bases and J by 11 bases, with 13 bases between them. The CDR3 protein is CSATREPKLFF. The CDR3 region has the DNA TGCAGTGCAACTCGGGAGCCGAAACTGTTTTTT.